This record covers a single T cell receptor beta chain. Its antigen is unknown. The data were taken from a study of T cells expressing NK-cell markers. Whole-study context: All TCR beta repertoires analysed originated from sorted CD3+CD56+NKG2C+, CD3+CD56+NKG2C- and CD3+CD56-NKG2C+ T cells. Within the sequenced cohort of eight donors, seven exhibited HCMV seropositivity and one was seronegative. Broader study findings: Dominant NKG2C+ clonotypes were found to form about 1.0-7.5% of CD8+ T cells in a handful of donors. These same clonotypes (in several donors) also led the CD3+CD56-NKG2C+ fraction.

TCRdb reprocessed the 5' RACE reads; each CDR3 protein has one entry and no DNA is given. The sample has about 260,000 distinct CDR3 sequences. CDR3 length: 15 residues. Germline assignment: CDR1 LNHNV and CDR2 YYDKDF (reference sequence). The sample taken for sequencing was blood T cells: a sorted CD56 or NKG2C T cell subset, CD4+ or CD8+ T cells, or bulk PBMC T cells (not recorded which). The source of this sequence is a man between 18 and 35 years old in good health. The chain couples TRBV15 to TRBJ2-4; the TCRdb D gene call, TRBD1, has no DNA to confirm it. The CDR3 region is CATSSRKLGGNIQYF.